Given below is one T cell receptor beta chain in context. The antigen is unknown. The data belong to a study of somatic mutations in cytotoxic T cells in rheumatoid arthritis. Generated by immunoSEQ multiplex PCR, the TCRdb table keeps only in-frame clones and is missing some. In the table there are approximately 13,000 clones, 70% to 85% of which are singletons. V shed 2 bases and J shed 7 bases, with 22 bases lying between them. Germline CDR1 reads SGHDT; CDR2 reads YYEEEE. This CDR3 has 16 residues. The study, taken as a whole, reports: A finding that went unadjusted for multiple comparisons was the slight underrepresentation of TRBV07 in rheumatoid arthritis patients.

The sample comprised CD8+ T cells sorted from blood. This chain uses TRBV5-6 with TRBJ2-7; D possibly matches TRBD1 or TRBD2 (5 bases each). The clonotype originates from a man in his 70s in good health. The DNA of the CDR3 is TGTGCCAGCAGCTTAACGAGGACATCCAACTCGGGGGAGCAGTACTTC. Amino acid sequence: CASSLTRTSNSGEQYF.